This T cell receptor (beta chain) stems from a study of blood T cell repertoires in COVID-19. About the study: The United States, Italy and Spain were the sources of the acute and convalescent COVID-19 samples.

Original handling: Nucleated cell counts were estimated from reference gene primer amplification. This table comes from immunoSEQ multiplex PCR, and its TCRdb copy is limited to in-frame clones, with some not included. The DNA was the basis for D and trimming; V, J and clone size are from that table. The table includes a few hundred thousand clones, 80% to 90% detected once. V dropped 7 bases and J dropped 8; count of bases not matched to a gene: 10. CDR3 size: 13 residues. Germline V gene data show CDR1 as MGHDK and CDR2 as SYGVNS. Seattle patient enrollment occurred during active infection, with longitudinal follow-up thereafter.

The source material was peripheral blood. The genes are TRBV25-1 and TRBJ1-2; 7 nucleotides match TRBD1. This receptor was obtained from a woman older than 75 with COVID-19, enrolled during active disease. This CDR3 is CASTPQGGTGYTF. The CDR3 nucleotides are TGTGCCAGCACCCCCCAGGGGGGCACGGGCTACACCTTC.